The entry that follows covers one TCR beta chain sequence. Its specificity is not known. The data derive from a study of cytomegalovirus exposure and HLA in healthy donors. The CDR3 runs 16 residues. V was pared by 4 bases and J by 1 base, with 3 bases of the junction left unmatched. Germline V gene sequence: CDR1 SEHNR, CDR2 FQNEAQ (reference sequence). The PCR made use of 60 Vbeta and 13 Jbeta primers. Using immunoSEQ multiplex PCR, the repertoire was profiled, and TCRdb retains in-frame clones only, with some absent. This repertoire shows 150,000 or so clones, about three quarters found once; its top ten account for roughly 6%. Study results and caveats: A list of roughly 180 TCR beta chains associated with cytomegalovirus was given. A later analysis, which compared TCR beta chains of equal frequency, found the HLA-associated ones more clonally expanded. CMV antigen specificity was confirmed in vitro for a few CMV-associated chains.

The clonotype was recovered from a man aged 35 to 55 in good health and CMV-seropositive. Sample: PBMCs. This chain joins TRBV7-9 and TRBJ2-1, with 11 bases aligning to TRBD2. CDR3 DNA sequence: TGTGCCAGCAGCTCGAGACTAGCGGGGTCCTACAATGAGCAGTTCTTC. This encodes CASSSRLAGSYNEQFF. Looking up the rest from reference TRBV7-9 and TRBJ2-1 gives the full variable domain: DTGVSQNPRHKITKRGQNVTFRCDPISEHNRLYWYRQTLGQGPEFLTYFQNEAQLEKSRLLSDRFSAERPKGSFSTLEIQRTEQGDSAMYLCASSSRLAGSYNEQFFGPGTRLTVL.